The sequence of this T cell receptor (beta chain) was determined in a study of shared clonotypes between healthy human individuals. Overall study findings and caveats: Naive CD4 clonotypes overlapped across a few donors at 4.5% to 5.5%.

On this clone itself: Its antigen is unknown.

Germline V gene data show CDR1 as MNHEY and CDR2 as SMNVEV (reference sequence). V was trimmed by 5 bases and J by 2 bases, leaving 22 bases between them. This CDR3 spans 17 amino acids. Naive CD8 isolation took CD45RO-negative cells positively selected for CCR7 and excluded terminally differentiated effector memory CD45RA+ cells. Replicate PCRs run on sorted subsets employed 150 to 250 ng DNA, roughly 30,000 T cell genomes. Generated by immunoSEQ multiplex PCR, the TCRdb table keeps only in-frame clones and is missing some. The table includes around 2,000,000 clones, just over 90% detected once. The rearrangement uses TRBV27 and TRBJ2-7; the D gene is possibly TRBD1 (6 bases). Sequencing was done on a sample of naive CD8+ T cells from PBMCs. This TCR derives from a man aged 18 to 29 in good health. Some clones in this sample may be carry-over from other donors' samples. CDR3 sequence: CASSPQPNRVLPYEQYF. CDR3 bases: TGTGCCAGCAGTCCCCAACCAAACAGGGTTCTGCCCTACGAGCAGTACTTC.